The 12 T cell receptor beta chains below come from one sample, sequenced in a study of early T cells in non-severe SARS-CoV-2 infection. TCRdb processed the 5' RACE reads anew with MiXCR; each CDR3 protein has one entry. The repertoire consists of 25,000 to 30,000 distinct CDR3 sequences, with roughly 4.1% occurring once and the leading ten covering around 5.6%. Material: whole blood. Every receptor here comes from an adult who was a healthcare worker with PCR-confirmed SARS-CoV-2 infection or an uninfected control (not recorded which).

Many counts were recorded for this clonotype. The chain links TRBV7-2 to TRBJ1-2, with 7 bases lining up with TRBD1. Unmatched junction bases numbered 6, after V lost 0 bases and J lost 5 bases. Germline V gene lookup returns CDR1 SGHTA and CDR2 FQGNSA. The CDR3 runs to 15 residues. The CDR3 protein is CASSLAEDRPYGYTF. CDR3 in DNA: TGTGCCAGCAGCTTAGCAGAGGACAGGCCATATGGCTACACCTTC.

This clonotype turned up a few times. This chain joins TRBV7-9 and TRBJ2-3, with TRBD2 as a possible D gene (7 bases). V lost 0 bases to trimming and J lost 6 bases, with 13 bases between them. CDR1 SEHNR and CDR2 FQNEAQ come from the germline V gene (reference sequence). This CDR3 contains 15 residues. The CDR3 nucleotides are TGTGCCAGCAGCTTAGCCGCGGGGGCCCCGGATACGCAGTATTTT. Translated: CASSLAAGAPDTQYF.

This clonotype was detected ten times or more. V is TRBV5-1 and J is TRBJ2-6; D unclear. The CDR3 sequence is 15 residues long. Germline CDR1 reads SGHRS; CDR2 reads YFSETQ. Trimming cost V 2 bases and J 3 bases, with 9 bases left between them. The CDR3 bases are TGCGCCAGCAGCTTCTCCGGGTTTGGGGCCAACGTCCTGACTTTC. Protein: CASSFSGFGANVLTF.

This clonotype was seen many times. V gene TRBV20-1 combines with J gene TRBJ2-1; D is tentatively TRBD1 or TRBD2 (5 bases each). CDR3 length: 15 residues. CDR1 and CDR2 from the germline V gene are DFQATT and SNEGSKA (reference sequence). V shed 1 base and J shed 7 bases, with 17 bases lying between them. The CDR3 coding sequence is TGCAGTGCTAGAGTCCCGGGACCAGGCAAAAATGAGCAGTTCTTC. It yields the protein CSARVPGPGKNEQFF.

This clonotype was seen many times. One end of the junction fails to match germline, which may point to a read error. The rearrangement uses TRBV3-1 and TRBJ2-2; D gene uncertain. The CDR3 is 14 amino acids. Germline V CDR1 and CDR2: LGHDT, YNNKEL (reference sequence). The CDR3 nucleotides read TGTGCCAGCAGCCAAGTTCCCAACAGCGGGGAGCTGTTTTTT. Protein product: CASSQVPNSGELFF.

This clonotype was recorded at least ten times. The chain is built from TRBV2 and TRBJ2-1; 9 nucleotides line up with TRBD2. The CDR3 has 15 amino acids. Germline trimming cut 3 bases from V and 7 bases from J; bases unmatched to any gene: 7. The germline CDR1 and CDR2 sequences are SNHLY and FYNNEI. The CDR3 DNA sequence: TGTGCCAGCAGTGAGGAAGCGGGGGGCGGAAATGAGCAGTTCTTC. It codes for CASSEEAGGGNEQFF.

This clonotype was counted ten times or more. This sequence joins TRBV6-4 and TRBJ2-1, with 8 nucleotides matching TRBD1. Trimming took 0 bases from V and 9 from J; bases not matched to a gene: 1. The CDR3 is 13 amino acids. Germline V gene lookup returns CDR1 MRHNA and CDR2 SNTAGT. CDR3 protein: CASSDSDRGEQFF. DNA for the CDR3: TGTGCCAGCAGTGACTCCGACAGGGGTGAGCAGTTCTTC.

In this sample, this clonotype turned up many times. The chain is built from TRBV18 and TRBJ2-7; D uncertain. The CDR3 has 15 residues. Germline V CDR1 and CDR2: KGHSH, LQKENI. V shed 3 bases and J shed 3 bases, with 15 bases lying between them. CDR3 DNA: TGTGCCAGCTCACCCCGTGACCGATACCGCTACGAGCAGTACTTC. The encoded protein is CASSPRDRYRYEQYF.

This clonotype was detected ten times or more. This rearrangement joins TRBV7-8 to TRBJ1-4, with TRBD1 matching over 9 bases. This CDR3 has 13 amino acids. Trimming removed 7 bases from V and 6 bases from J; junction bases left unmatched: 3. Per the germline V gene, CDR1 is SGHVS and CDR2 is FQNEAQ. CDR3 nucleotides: TGTGCCAGCACCAGGGACAGGGATGAAAAACTGTTTTTT. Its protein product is CASTRDRDEKLFF.

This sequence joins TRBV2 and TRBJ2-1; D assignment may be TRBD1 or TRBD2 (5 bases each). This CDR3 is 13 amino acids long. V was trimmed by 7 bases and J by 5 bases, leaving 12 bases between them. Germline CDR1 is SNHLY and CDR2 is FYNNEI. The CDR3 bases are TGTGCCAGCAACATCGTGGGGGACAATGAGCAGTTCTTC. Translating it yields CASNIVGDNEQFF.

The CDR3 nucleotides are TGTGCCAGCAGCCCCGGGACTAGCGGAGAGACCCAGTACTTC. Its translation: CASSPGTSGETQYF. This chain uses TRBV7-2 with TRBJ2-5; 11 nucleotides agree with TRBD2. Germline V lookup: CDR1 SGHTA, CDR2 FQGNSA. The ends lost 5 bases at V and 4 bases at J; junction bases unmatched: 3. The CDR3 sequence is 14 residues long.

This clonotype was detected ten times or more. The CDR3 spells CASSQALNFNSPLHF. CDR3 nucleotides: TGTGCCAGCAGCCAAGCGTTAAATTTTAATTCACCCCTCCACTTT. The chain is built from TRBV14 and TRBJ1-6; D gene unclear. CDR1 SGHDN and CDR2 FVKESK come from the germline V gene. This CDR3 contains 15 residues. Trimming shortened V by 1 base and J by 6 bases, and 10 bases separated the two germline ends. The full variable domain, with the rest looked up from reference TRBV14 and TRBJ1-6, is EAGVTQFPSHSVIEKGQTVTLRCDPISGHDNLYWYRRVMGKEIKFLLHFVKESKQDESGMPNNRFLAERTGGTYSTLKVQPAELEDSGVYFCASSQALNFNSPLHFGNGTRLTVT.